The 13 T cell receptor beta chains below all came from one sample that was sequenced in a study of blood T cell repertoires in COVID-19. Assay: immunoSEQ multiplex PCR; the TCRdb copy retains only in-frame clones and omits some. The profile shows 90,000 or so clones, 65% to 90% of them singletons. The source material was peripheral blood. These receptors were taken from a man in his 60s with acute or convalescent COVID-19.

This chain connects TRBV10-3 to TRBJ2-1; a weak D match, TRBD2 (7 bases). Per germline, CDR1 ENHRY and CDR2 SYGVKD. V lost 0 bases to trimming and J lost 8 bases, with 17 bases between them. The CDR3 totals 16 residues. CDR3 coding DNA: TGTGCCATCAGTGAGTCGTCGCGGGGGCGAATGGATGAGCAGTTCTTC. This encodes CAISESSRGRMDEQFF.

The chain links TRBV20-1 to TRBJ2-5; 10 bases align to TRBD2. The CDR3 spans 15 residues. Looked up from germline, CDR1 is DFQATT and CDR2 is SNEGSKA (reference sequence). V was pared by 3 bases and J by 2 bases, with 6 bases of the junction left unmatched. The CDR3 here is CSASGPSGGQETQYF. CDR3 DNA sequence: TGCAGTGCTAGTGGGCCTAGCGGGGGACAAGAGACCCAGTACTTC.

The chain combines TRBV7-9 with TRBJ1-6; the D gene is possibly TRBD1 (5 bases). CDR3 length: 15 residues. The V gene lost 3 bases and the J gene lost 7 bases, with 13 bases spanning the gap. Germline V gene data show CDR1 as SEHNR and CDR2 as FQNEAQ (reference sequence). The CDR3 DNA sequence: TGTGCCAGCAGCTTGATAGGGGCTGGAAATTCACCCCTCCACTTT. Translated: CASSLIGAGNSPLHF.

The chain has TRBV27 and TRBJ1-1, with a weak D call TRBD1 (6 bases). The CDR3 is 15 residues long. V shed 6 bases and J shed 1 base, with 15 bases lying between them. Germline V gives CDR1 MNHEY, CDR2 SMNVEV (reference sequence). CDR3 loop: CASRSLQGPNTEAFF. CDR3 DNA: TGTGCCAGCAGGAGCTTACAGGGTCCGAACACTGAAGCTTTCTTT.

For the CDR3, the DNA is TGTGCCAGCAGCCTCCGAGGGAGTTTGGCAGATACGCAGTATTTT. It yields the protein CASSLRGSLADTQYF. The chain couples TRBV4-2 to TRBJ2-3; a possible D gene is TRBD2 (5 bases). Germline V gene sequence: CDR1 LGHNA, CDR2 YNFKEQ. The CDR3 is made up of 15 amino acids. The V end was cut by 4 bases, the J end by 4 bases, with 15 bases between.

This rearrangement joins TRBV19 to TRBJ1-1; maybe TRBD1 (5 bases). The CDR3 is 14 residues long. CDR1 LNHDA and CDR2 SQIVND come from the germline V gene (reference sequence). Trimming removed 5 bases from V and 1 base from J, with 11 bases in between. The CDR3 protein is CASSRQPRNTEAFF. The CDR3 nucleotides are TGTGCCAGTAGTCGACAGCCTAGGAACACTGAAGCTTTCTTT.

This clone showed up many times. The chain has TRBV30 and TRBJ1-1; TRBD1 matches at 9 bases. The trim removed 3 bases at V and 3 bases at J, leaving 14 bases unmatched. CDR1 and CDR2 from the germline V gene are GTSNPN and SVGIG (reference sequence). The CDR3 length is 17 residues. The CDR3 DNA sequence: TGTGCCTGGAGGAGGGACAGGGCTATTATGAGGTACACTGAAGCTTTCTTT. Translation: CAWRRDRAIMRYTEAFF.

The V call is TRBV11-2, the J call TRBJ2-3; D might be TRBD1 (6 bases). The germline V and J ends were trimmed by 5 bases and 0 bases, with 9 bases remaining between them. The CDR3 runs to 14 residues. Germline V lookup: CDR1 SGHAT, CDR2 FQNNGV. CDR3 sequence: CASSPGQSTDTQYF. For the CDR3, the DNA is TGTGCCAGCAGCCCTGGACAGAGCACAGATACGCAGTATTTT. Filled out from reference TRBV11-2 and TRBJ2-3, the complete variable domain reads EAGVAQSPRYKIIEKRQSVAFWCNPISGHATLYWYQQILGQGPKLLIQFQNNGVVDDSQLPKDRFSAERLKGVDSTLKIQPAKLEDSAVYLCASSPGQSTDTQYFGPGTRLTVL.

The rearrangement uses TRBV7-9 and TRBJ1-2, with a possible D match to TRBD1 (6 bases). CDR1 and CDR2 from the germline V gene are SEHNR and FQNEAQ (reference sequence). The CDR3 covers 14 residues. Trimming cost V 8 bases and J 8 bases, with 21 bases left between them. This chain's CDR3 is CASEVTGMLGGYTF. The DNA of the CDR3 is TGTGCCAGCGAGGTAACAGGGATGCTTGGGGGCTACACCTTC.

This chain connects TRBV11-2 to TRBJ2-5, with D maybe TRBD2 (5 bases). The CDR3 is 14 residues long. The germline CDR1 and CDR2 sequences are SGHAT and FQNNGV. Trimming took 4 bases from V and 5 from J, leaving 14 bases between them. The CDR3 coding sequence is TGTGCCAGCAGCTACCTCACTAGGGTCGAGACCCAGTACTTC. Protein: CASSYLTRVETQYF.

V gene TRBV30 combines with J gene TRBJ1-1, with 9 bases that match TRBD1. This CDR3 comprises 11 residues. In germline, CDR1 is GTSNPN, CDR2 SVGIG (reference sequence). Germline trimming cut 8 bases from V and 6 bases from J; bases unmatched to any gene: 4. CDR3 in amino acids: CALWTGAEAFF. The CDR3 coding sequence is TGTGCCCTTTGGACAGGGGCTGAAGCTTTCTTT.

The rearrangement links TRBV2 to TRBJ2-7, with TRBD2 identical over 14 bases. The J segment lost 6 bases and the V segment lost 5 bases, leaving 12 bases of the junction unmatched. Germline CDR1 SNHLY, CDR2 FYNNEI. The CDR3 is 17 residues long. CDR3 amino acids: CASSYGTSGRKIFEQYF. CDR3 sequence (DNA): TGTGCCAGCAGTTACGGGACTAGCGGGAGAAAAATCTTCGAGCAGTACTTC.

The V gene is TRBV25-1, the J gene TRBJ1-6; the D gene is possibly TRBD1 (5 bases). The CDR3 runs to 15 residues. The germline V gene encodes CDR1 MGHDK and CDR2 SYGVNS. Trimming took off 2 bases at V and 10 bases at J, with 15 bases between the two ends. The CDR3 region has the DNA TGTGCCAGCAGTGAAGACAGTTATCTCGGGTCACCCCTCCACTTT. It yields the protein CASSEDSYLGSPLHF.